A single sample is the source of the 23 T cell receptor beta chains below, sequenced in a study of blood T cell repertoires in COVID-19. Sequencing used immunoSEQ multiplex PCR; TCRdb keeps in-frame clones, though not all of them. The sample includes approximately 120,000 clones, 60% to 85% of them seen just once. Sequencing was carried out using peripheral blood. The receptors shown here come from an elderly man with acute or convalescent COVID-19.

This clone was picked up one time. The J gene is TRBJ1-5, the V gene TRBV27; a weak D match, TRBD1 (6 bases). Germline CDR1 and CDR2: MNHEY and SMNVEV (reference sequence). CDR3 size: 16 residues. The ends were cut back, 4 bases at V and 3 bases at J, with 16 bases in the middle. CDR3: CASSYSGAGNNQPQHF. As DNA, the CDR3 is TGTGCCAGCAGTTATTCAGGGGCTGGTAACAATCAGCCCCAGCATTTT.

V usage is TRBV19 and J usage is TRBJ2-1; TRBD1 agrees at 8 bases. Looked up from germline, CDR1 is LNHDA and CDR2 is SQIVND (reference sequence). This CDR3 contains 17 residues. V lost 5 bases and J lost 8; bases outside the gene matches: 17. The CDR3 coding sequence is TGTGCCAGTAGTTCCAATCGGACAGGGAAGGATTTGGATGAGCAGTTCTTC. It encodes CASSSNRTGKDLDEQFF. Full variable domain (missing parts from reference TRBV19 and TRBJ2-1): DGGITQSPKYLFRKEGQNVTLSCEQNLNHDAMYWYRQDPGQGLRLIYYSQIVNDFQKGDIAEGYSVSREKKESFPLTVTSAQKNPTAFYLCASSSNRTGKDLDEQFFGPGTRLTVL.

The genes are TRBV30 and TRBJ2-1; D is unclear. The germline V gene encodes CDR1 GTSNPN and CDR2 SVGIG (reference sequence). Trimming pared 3 bases from V and 4 bases from J, leaving 10 bases between. The length of the CDR3 is 13 residues. In DNA, the CDR3 is TGTGCCTGGAGCGCGGCCAGTTACAATGAGCAGTTCTTC. Amino acids: CAWSAASYNEQFF.

This sequence joins TRBV6-2 or TRBV6-3 and TRBJ2-1, with D possibly TRBD1 on 6 matching bases. Trimming pared 4 bases from V and 0 bases from J, leaving 16 bases between. The germline V gene has CDR1 MNHEY and CDR2 SVGEGT. CDR3 length equals 17 residues. The CDR3 loop reads CASSSSYRDTSYNEQFF. The CDR3 nucleotides read TGTGCCAGCAGTTCCTCTTACCGGGACACCTCCTACAATGAGCAGTTCTTC.

The rearrangement joins TRBV7-9 to TRBJ2-3; D gene unclear. V was clipped by 5 bases and J by 1 base, with 13 bases between them. Germline CDR1 reads SEHNR; CDR2 reads FQNEAQ (reference sequence). The CDR3 loop spans 15 amino acids. The CDR3 DNA sequence: TGTGCCAGCAGCCTGACAAACCCCGGCACAGATACGCAGTATTTT. Amino acid sequence: CASSLTNPGTDTQYF.

This clone was seen ten or more times. The chain links TRBV19 to TRBJ2-7, with D hard to call. The V gene lost 3 bases and the J gene lost 6 bases, with 12 bases spanning the gap. The germline CDR1 and CDR2 sequences are LNHDA and SQIVND (reference sequence). This CDR3 has 13 amino acids. CDR3 DNA sequence: TGTGCCAGTAGTATTAGTCTGGGCTCCGAGCAGTACTTC. It translates to CASSISLGSEQYF.

Many counts were recorded for this clone. The chain recombines TRBV5-6 with TRBJ2-2; tentative D call: TRBD1 (5 bases). Germline loops: CDR1 SGHDT, CDR2 YYEEEE. With 3 bases removed from V and 1 base from J, the gap between germline ends came to 16 bases. The CDR3 loop spans 17 amino acids. The CDR3, as DNA: TGTGCCAGCAGCTCACCGTGGGGCAGATGGAACACCGGGGAGCTGTTTTTT. It yields the protein CASSSPWGRWNTGELFF. The variable domain in full, with the rest retrieved from reference TRBV5-6 and TRBJ2-2, is DAGVTQSPTHLIKTRGQQVTLRCSPKSGHDTVSWYQQALGQGPQFIFQYYEEEERQRGNFPDRFSGHQFPNYSSELNVNALLLGDSALYLCASSSPWGRWNTGELFFGEGSRLTVL.

The chain is built from TRBV7-2 and TRBJ1-1; possibly TRBD1 for D (6 bases). Germline CDR1 is SGHTA and CDR2 is FQGNSA. Trimming took off 4 bases at V and 8 bases at J, with 17 bases between the two ends. The length of the CDR3 is 14 residues. The CDR3: CASSSRPRGAEAFF. The CDR3 DNA sequence: TGTGCCAGCAGCTCCCGCCCCCGGGGGGCCGAAGCTTTCTTT. Variable domain in full (rest from reference TRBV7-2 and TRBJ1-1): GAGVSQSPSNKVTEKGKDVELRCDPISGHTALYWYRQSLGQGLEFLIYFQGNSAPDKSGLPSDRFSAERTGGSVSTLTIQRTQQEDSAVYLCASSSRPRGAEAFFGQGTRLTVV.

This sequence joins TRBV18 and TRBJ1-1; 9 positions match TRBD1. The length of the CDR3 is 16 residues. Germline-derived CDR1 and CDR2 are KGHSH and LQKENI. J was trimmed by 0 bases and V by 4 bases; bases with no gene match: 6. CDR3 loop: CASSQPGQGMNTEAFF. In DNA, the CDR3 is TGTGCCAGCTCACAGCCGGGACAGGGAATGAACACTGAAGCTTTCTTT.

Worth noting for this clone: Because the CDR3's place on the DNA is in doubt, the DNA is left out and the CDR3 is given as listed by TCRdb. This chain connects TRBV6-5 to TRBJ1-5; TRBD1, as called in the table, went unchecked against the DNA. The germline gives CDR1 MNHEY, CDR2 SVGAGI. Inclusive of both ends, the CDR3 amounts to 15 amino acids. CDR3 sequence: CASSSSRQSNQPQHF.

V and J are TRBV11-1 and TRBJ2-3; TRBD2 might be the D (7 bases). The CDR3 length is 15 residues. Germline CDR1 and CDR2: SGHAT and FQDESV (reference sequence). V shed 7 bases and J shed 0 bases, with 14 bases lying between them. This chain's CDR3 is CASTIGGASTDTQYF. The CDR3 DNA sequence: TGTGCCAGCACAATAGGGGGGGCTAGCACAGATACGCAGTATTTT.

This CDR3 is CATTPVPNTDTQYF. The CDR3 region has the DNA TGTGCCACTACGCCGGTACCTAACACAGATACGCAGTATTTT. This chain joins TRBV10-3 and TRBJ2-3; unclear D gene. The CDR3 extends over 14 amino acids. The V end lost 10 bases, the J end lost 2 bases, and 16 bases lay between the germline ends. Germline V lookup: CDR1 ENHRY, CDR2 SYGVKD.

The chain carries TRBV7-6 and TRBJ2-2; possible D gene TRBD2, 7 bases. The CDR3 extends over 15 amino acids. Trimming took 5 bases from V and 4 from J, leaving 14 bases between them. Germline V gene data show CDR1 as SGHVS and CDR2 as FNYEAQ. The CDR3 nucleotides are TGTGCCAGCAGCCCCGAGGGGGGGGGCACCGGGGAGCTGTTTTTT. Translation: CASSPEGGGTGELFF.

This chain joins TRBV9 and TRBJ1-1; D possibly corresponds to TRBD1 (5 bases). Trimming shortened V by 2 bases and J by 0 bases, and 11 bases separated the two germline ends. From germline, CDR1 is SGDLS and CDR2 YYNGEE. This CDR3 has 15 amino acids. CDR3 in amino acids: CASSVGGWMNTEAFF. In DNA form, the CDR3 reads TGTGCCAGCAGCGTGGGGGGGTGGATGAACACTGAAGCTTTCTTT.

The chain couples TRBV28 to TRBJ2-3, with 7 bases lining up with TRBD1. The germline V gene encodes CDR1 MDHEN and CDR2 SYDVKM. V was pared by 6 bases and J by 2 bases, with 8 bases of the junction left unmatched. The CDR3 has 15 residues. CDR3 protein: CASSPGQWYTDTQYF. As DNA, the CDR3 is TGTGCCAGCAGCCCGGGACAGTGGTACACAGATACGCAGTATTTT. The whole variable domain, filled in from reference TRBV28 and TRBJ2-3, reads DVKVTQSSRYLVKRTGEKVFLECVQDMDHENMFWYRQDPGLGLRLIYFSYDVKMKEKGDIPEGYSVSREKKERFSLILESASTNQTSMYLCASSPGQWYTDTQYFGPGTRLTVL.

J is TRBJ2-2 and V is TRBV6-4; no definite D call. Germline V gene data show CDR1 as MRHNA and CDR2 as SNTAGT. Trimming shortened V by 0 bases and J by 4 bases, and 3 bases separated the two germline ends. The CDR3 has 13 residues. The CDR3 spells CASSDSSTGELFF. CDR3 bases: TGTGCCAGCAGTGACTCTAGCACCGGGGAGCTGTTTTTT.

J is TRBJ2-6 and V is TRBV2; D remains unclear. This CDR3 has 14 residues. In germline, CDR1 is SNHLY, CDR2 FYNNEI. V lost 4 bases to trimming and J lost 7 bases, with 11 bases between them. CDR3: CASSAGWVANVLTF. The DNA for the CDR3 is TGTGCCAGCAGTGCGGGTTGGGTAGCCAACGTCCTGACTTTC.

The rearrangement uses TRBV11-2 and TRBJ1-2; D not resolved. CDR3 length equals 13 residues. Germline V lookup: CDR1 SGHAT, CDR2 FQNNGV. V lost 5 bases, J lost 4 bases, and 11 bases lay in between. The CDR3 DNA reads TGTGCCAGCAGCCCGGGCGGGCCCTATGGCTACACCTTC. Translated: CASSPGGPYGYTF. Together with reference TRBV11-2 and TRBJ1-2, the CDR3 gives the full variable domain: EAGVAQSPRYKIIEKRQSVAFWCNPISGHATLYWYQQILGQGPKLLIQFQNNGVVDDSQLPKDRFSAERLKGVDSTLKIQPAKLEDSAVYLCASSPGGPYGYTFGSGTRLTVV.

The chain links TRBV2 to TRBJ1-1; 7 bases fit TRBD1. With V trimmed by 6 bases and J by 6 bases, 4 bases remained unmatched. The CDR3 totals 12 residues. CDR1 and CDR2 (germline): SNHLY, FYNNEI. Written as DNA, the CDR3 is TGTGCCAGCAGGGAACAGGGGCCTGAAGCTTTCTTT. Its protein product is CASREQGPEAFF. The variable domain in full, with the rest retrieved from reference TRBV2 and TRBJ1-1, is EPEVTQTPSHQVTQMGQEVILRCVPISNHLYFYWYRQILGQKVEFLVSFYNNEISEKSEIFDDQFSVERPDGSNFTLKIRSTKLEDSAMYFCASREQGPEAFFGQGTRLTVV.

The rearrangement links TRBV18 to TRBJ2-1; unclear D gene. Germline loops: CDR1 KGHSH, CDR2 LQKENI. Trimming took 3 bases from V and 5 from J, leaving 20 bases between them. The CDR3 spans 17 residues. DNA for the CDR3: TGTGCCAGCTCACCTCTTAGCCCGCTGGTCCGCGACAATGAGCAGTTCTTC. Protein sequence: CASSPLSPLVRDNEQFF.

The V gene is TRBV3-1 (or the pseudogene TRBV3-2), the J gene TRBJ2-3, with 10 positions matching TRBD1. This CDR3 has 14 amino acids. V lost 7 bases and J lost 3; bases outside the gene matches: 4. Germline V gives CDR1 LGHDT, CDR2 YNNKEL (reference sequence). CDR3 sequence: CASNPGQGTDTQYF. CDR3 DNA: TGTGCCAGCAATCCGGGACAGGGGACAGATACGCAGTATTTT.

Remarks on this clone: The junction differs from germline at one of its ends, possibly a read error. The V call is TRBV9, the J call TRBJ2-7, with TRBD1 matching over 8 bases. Germline V gives CDR1 SGDLS, CDR2 YYNGEE. This CDR3 is built from 14 residues. The DNA for the CDR3 is TGTGCCAGCAGCGTAGACGCCGGTTCGGGACAGGTTAATTTC. It encodes CASSVDAGSGQVNF.

The chain recombines TRBV10-3 with TRBJ2-7; D is undetermined. The CDR3 length is 14 residues. Germline V CDR1 and CDR2: ENHRY, SYGVKD. The V end was cut by 2 bases, the J end by 1 base, with 9 bases between. Here the CDR3 DNA reads TGTGCCATCAGTGAGGCAGGTTATTCCTACGAGCAGTACTTC. Translation gives CAISEAGYSYEQYF.